These 25 T cell receptor beta chains share one sample of origin, sequenced in a study of cytotoxic CD8 clonotypes in ibrutinib-treated CLL. Some clones are missing from TCRdb's copy, which holds only in-frame ones; the method was immunoSEQ multiplex PCR. Of roughly 200,000 clones in the sample, 65% to 80% are singletons; the top ten hold 5.9%. This material consisted of PBMCs, taken after 12 months of ibrutinib treatment. These receptors originate from a human donor with chronic lymphocytic leukemia.

The rearrangement joins TRBV5-5 to TRBJ2-7; D is perhaps TRBD1 (6 bases). CDR3 length equals 12 residues. Trimming stripped 2 bases from V and 9 bases from J, with 12 bases between. Germline V gene sequence: CDR1 SGHKS, CDR2 YYEKEE (reference sequence). The CDR3 DNA sequence: TGTGCCAGCAGCTTCAACAGGGATGGGCAGTACTTC. Encoded protein: CASSFNRDGQYF.

Only a few counts were recorded for this clone. The chain links TRBV27 to TRBJ2-7; possible D gene TRBD2, 5 bases. The CDR3 is 15 residues long. The V end was cut by 2 bases, the J end by 0 bases, with 11 bases between. CDR1 MNHEY and CDR2 SMNVEV come from the germline V gene (reference sequence). The CDR3, as DNA: TGTGCCAGCAGTTTAGTCGGGGTTAGCTCCTACGAGCAGTACTTC. It translates to CASSLVGVSSYEQYF.

This clone appeared once. The V and J genes are TRBV30 and TRBJ1-5; D is unresolved. This CDR3 spans 15 amino acids. Germline assignment: CDR1 GTSNPN and CDR2 SVGIG (reference sequence). V was cut by 0 bases and J by 3 bases, with 12 bases left in between. The CDR3 bases are TGTGCCTGGAGTGTAAATAGTCTCTCCAATCAGCCCCAGCATTTT. This translates into CAWSVNSLSNQPQHF. Full variable domain (rest looked up from reference TRBV30 and TRBJ1-5): SQTIHQWPATLVQPVGSPLSLECTVEGTSNPNLYWYRQAAGRGLQLLFYSVGIGQISSEVPQNLSASRPQDRQFILSSKKLLLSDSGFYLCAWSVNSLSNQPQHFGDGTRLSIL.

The rearrangement links TRBV5-4 to TRBJ1-1; a possible D gene is TRBD1 (6 bases). The CDR3 is made up of 13 amino acids. Trimming removed 4 bases from V and 7 bases from J, with 14 bases in between. Germline V gives CDR1 SGHNT, CDR2 YYREEE (reference sequence). CDR3 loop: CASSLDGTREAFF. In DNA, the CDR3 is TGTGCCAGCAGCCTCGACGGGACACGTGAAGCTTTCTTT.

This rearrangement joins TRBV7-2 to TRBJ2-7; 14 bases match TRBD2. This CDR3 has 15 residues. Germline V gene data show CDR1 as SGHTA and CDR2 as FQGNSA. Germline trimming cut 1 base from V and 7 bases from J; bases unmatched to any gene: 3. The DNA of the CDR3 is TGTGCCAGCAGCTTAGGACTAGCGGGAGGGGGTGAGCAGTACTTC. It translates to CASSLGLAGGGEQYF. Looking up the rest from reference TRBV7-2 and TRBJ2-7 gives the full variable domain: GAGVSQSPSNKVTEKGKDVELRCDPISGHTALYWYRQSLGQGLEFLIYFQGNSAPDKSGLPSDRFSAERTGGSVSTLTIQRTQQEDSAVYLCASSLGLAGGGEQYFGPGTRLTVT.

This clone was counted a few times. The gene calls are TRBV7-2 and TRBJ1-2; D perhaps matches TRBD1 (5 bases). Germline CDR1 and CDR2: SGHTA and FQGNSA. V lost 6 bases and J 3 bases, leaving 17 bases between the germline ends. There are 15 residues in the CDR3. As DNA, the CDR3 is TGTGCCAGCAGGACAACCTCCGGGACCCACTATGGCTACACCTTC. This encodes CASRTTSGTHYGYTF.

The chain employs TRBV5-1 and TRBJ2-7; 8 positions agree with TRBD2. Germline V gives CDR1 SGHRS, CDR2 YFSETQ. J was trimmed by 3 bases and V by 4 bases; bases with no gene match: 3. There are 13 residues in the CDR3. CDR3 sequence reads: CASSTGLGYEQYF. CDR3 bases: TGCGCCAGCAGCACGGGACTAGGCTACGAGCAGTACTTC.

The chain recombines TRBV4-1 with TRBJ1-5, with unresolved D. Per germline, CDR1 MGHRA and CDR2 YSYEKL. V shed 1 base and J shed 7 bases, with 11 bases lying between them. The CDR3 is 14 amino acids. This chain's CDR3 is CASSQATNPQPQHF. Written as DNA, the CDR3 is TGCGCCAGCAGCCAAGCGACCAACCCCCAGCCCCAGCATTTT.

Comments on this clone: Other DNA variants within this sample encode the same CDR3. The rearrangement links TRBV7-3 to TRBJ1-1, with D uncertain. The CDR3 runs to 13 residues. Trimming removed 4 bases from V and 1 base from J, with 7 bases in between. Germline CDR1 reads SGHTA; CDR2 reads FQGTGA. The CDR3: CASSSQQNTEAFF. The CDR3, as DNA: TGTGCCAGCAGCTCACAGCAGAACACTGAAGCTTTCTTT. Full variable domain (missing parts from reference TRBV7-3 and TRBJ1-1): GAGVSQTPSNKVTEKGKYVELRCDPISGHTALYWYRQSLGQGPEFLIYFQGTGAADDSGLPNDRFFAVRPEGSVSTLKIQRTERGDSAVYLCASSSQQNTEAFFGQGTRLTVV.

This chain uses TRBV7-9 with TRBJ1-2, with D perhaps matching TRBD1 (5 bases). V dropped 6 bases and J dropped 8 bases, with 13 bases sitting between them. Germline V CDR1 and CDR2: SEHNR, FQNEAQ (reference sequence). This CDR3 comprises 12 residues. The CDR3 is CASRGREGGYTF. The CDR3 DNA reads TGTGCCAGCAGGGGCAGGGAAGGAGGCTACACCTTC. The entire variable domain, with the rest obtained from reference TRBV7-9 and TRBJ1-2, is as follows: DTGVSQNPRHKITKRGQNVTFRCDPISEHNRLYWYRQTLGQGPEFLTYFQNEAQLEKSRLLSDRFSAERPKGSFSTLEIQRTEQGDSAMYLCASRGREGGYTFGSGTRLTVV.

This clone appeared once. This chain links TRBV2 with TRBJ2-2, with D perhaps TRBD2 (5 bases). Germline CDR1 is SNHLY and CDR2 is FYNNEI. This CDR3 is built from 16 residues. V was pared by 4 bases and J by 6 bases, with 18 bases between. CDR3: CASSASSGSPSGELFF. The CDR3 nucleotides are TGTGCCAGCAGTGCCTCCTCGGGGAGTCCTTCCGGGGAGCTGTTTTTT. Supplemented by reference TRBV2 and TRBJ2-2, the full variable domain reads EPEVTQTPSHQVTQMGQEVILRCVPISNHLYFYWYRQILGQKVEFLVSFYNNEISEKSEIFDDQFSVERPDGSNFTLKIRSTKLEDSAMYFCASSASSGSPSGELFFGEGSRLTVL.

As concerns this clone: This CDR3 is also generated by other DNA sequences in the sample. This sequence joins TRBV18 and TRBJ1-1, with 9 bases identical to TRBD1. The germline gives CDR1 KGHSH, CDR2 LQKENI. Germline trimming cut 3 bases from V and 8 bases from J; bases unmatched to any gene: 1. This CDR3 region has 12 residues. The CDR3 sequence: CASSPGTGEAFF. CDR3 DNA sequence: TGTGCCAGCTCACCCGGGACAGGGGAAGCTTTCTTT.

The V call is TRBV18, the J call TRBJ1-1, with D perhaps matching TRBD1 (5 bases). This CDR3 spans 13 amino acids. Trimming took off 7 bases at V and 0 bases at J, with 9 bases between the two ends. Germline V gives CDR1 KGHSH, CDR2 LQKENI. The DNA of the CDR3 is TGTGCCAGCTGGCCGGGACTGAACACTGAAGCTTTCTTT. Its protein product is CASWPGLNTEAFF.

The DNA for the CDR3 is TGCGCCAGCAGCAAGAGCACAGGTTCTACTGAAGCTTTCTTT. The encoded protein is CASSKSTGSTEAFF. The chain has TRBV5-1 and TRBJ1-1, with D maybe TRBD1 (5 bases). V was clipped by 4 bases and J by 5 bases, with 15 bases between them. From germline, CDR1 is SGHRS and CDR2 YFSETQ. CDR3 length equals 14 residues.

The V call is TRBV6-5, the J call TRBJ1-5; TRBD1 matches at 8 bases. Germline loops: CDR1 MNHEY, CDR2 SVGAGI. The length of the CDR3 is 15 residues. V was pared by 0 bases and J by 7 bases, with 5 bases of the junction left unmatched. The CDR3 DNA reads TGTGCCAGCAGTTACTCGGCAGGGGGCGAACAGCCCCAGCATTTT. Its translation is CASSYSAGGEQPQHF.

The rearrangement links TRBV12-5 to TRBJ1-5; TRBD1 might be the D (6 bases). The germline V gene encodes CDR1 LGHNT and CDR2 FRNRAP. CDR3 length: 15 residues. Trimming left V 4 bases short and J 3 bases short, with 13 bases between. CDR3 sequence reads: CASGSLTGYNQPQHF. In nucleotides, the CDR3 is TGTGCTAGTGGTTCCCTTACAGGGTACAATCAGCCCCAGCATTTT.

In this sample, this clone turned up once. The chain joins TRBV11-2 to TRBJ1-1; TRBD1 might be the D (5 bases). This CDR3 comprises 16 residues. The ends were cut back, 6 bases at V and 4 bases at J, with 21 bases in the middle. Per germline, CDR1 SGHAT and CDR2 FQNNGV. In nucleotides, the CDR3 is TGTGCCAGCAGGCACGACCGGGGGGGAAGGGCCACTGAAGCTTTCTTT. This translates into CASRHDRGGRATEAFF.

The chain's CDR3 is CASSQDSVPYNEQFF. The CDR3 DNA reads as TGCGCCAGCAGCCAAGACAGCGTGCCCTACAATGAGCAGTTCTTC. This chain joins TRBV4-3 and TRBJ2-1, with unresolved D. Germline loops: CDR1 LGHNA, CDR2 YSLEER. This CDR3 has 15 amino acids. V gave up 0 bases and J gave up 2 bases, with 8 bases separating them.

This clone was recorded a few times. The J gene is TRBJ2-1, the V gene TRBV7-9; 11 bases match TRBD2. The length of the CDR3 is 17 residues. The trim removed 5 bases at V and 3 bases at J, leaving 9 bases unmatched. Germline V gene lookup returns CDR1 SEHNR and CDR2 FQNEAQ (reference sequence). The CDR3 DNA sequence: TGTGCCAGCAGCGCACGGACTAGCGGGTTACGCTACAATGAGCAGTTCTTC. Its protein product is CASSARTSGLRYNEQFF.

The V and J genes are TRBV6-1 and TRBJ2-7; D is tentatively TRBD1 or TRBD2 (6 bases each). The CDR3 spans 14 residues. Germline-derived CDR1 and CDR2 are MNHNS and SASEGT. Deletions cut 7 bases from V and 4 bases from J, with 17 bases between. The CDR3 sequence: CASNRALEGYEQYF. In nucleotides, the CDR3 is TGTGCCAGCAACAGGGCACTGGAGGGGTACGAGCAGTACTTC.

This clone was counted a few times. The chain uses TRBV5-1 and TRBJ2-2; the D is unclear. The CDR3 loop spans 13 amino acids. CDR1 is SGHRS and CDR2 is YFSETQ in the germline V gene. With 6 bases removed from V and 6 bases from J, the gap between germline ends came to 12 bases. CDR3 sequence: CASKSEGSGELFF. As DNA, the CDR3 is TGCGCCAGCAAATCCGAAGGGTCCGGGGAGCTGTTTTTT.

The chain uses TRBV9 and TRBJ2-5, with 12 bases identical to TRBD2. The CDR3 has 16 amino acids. V was pared by 4 bases and J by 2 bases, with 6 bases of the junction left unmatched. The germline V gene has CDR1 SGDLS and CDR2 YYNGEE. DNA for the CDR3: TGTGCCAGCAGCCTAGGGACTAGCGGGCCGCAAGAGACCCAGTACTTC. Its protein is CASSLGTSGPQETQYF. Full variable domain (rest looked up from reference TRBV9 and TRBJ2-5): DSGVTQTPKHLITATGQRVTLRCSPRSGDLSVYWYQQSLDQGLQFLIQYYNGEERAKGNILERFSAQQFPDLHSELNLSSLELGDSALYFCASSLGTSGPQETQYFGPGTRLLVL.

This clone was counted between two and nine times. The chain combines TRBV6-1 with TRBJ2-2, with 12 bases that match TRBD2. The length of the CDR3 is 15 residues. V shed 7 bases, J shed 3 bases, and the junction held 3 bases outside the gene matches. Per the germline V gene, CDR1 is MNHNS and CDR2 is SASEGT. In DNA form, the CDR3 reads TGTGCCAGCAATCGACTAGCGGGGGACACCGGGGAGCTGTTTTTT. Protein: CASNRLAGDTGELFF.

The chain couples TRBV21-1 to TRBJ2-7; the table gives TRBD1 as D, unverified against the DNA. TRBV21-1 is recorded as a pseudogene. This CDR3 has 14 amino acids. In DNA, the CDR3 is TGTGCCAGCAGCACCAGGGGGATTTCCTACGAGCAGTACTTC. It translates to CASSTRGISYEQYF.

V is TRBV6-4 and J is TRBJ2-7, with TRBD1 matching 7 bases. The V gene's germline CDR1 is MRHNA and CDR2 SNTAGT. V shed 5 bases and J 3 bases; nucleotides not matched to a gene: 13. This CDR3 has 16 amino acids. The CDR3 DNA reads as TGTGCCAGCAGTTGGCAGGACAGGTATCTGCACTACGAGCAGTACTTC. It encodes CASSWQDRYLHYEQYF.